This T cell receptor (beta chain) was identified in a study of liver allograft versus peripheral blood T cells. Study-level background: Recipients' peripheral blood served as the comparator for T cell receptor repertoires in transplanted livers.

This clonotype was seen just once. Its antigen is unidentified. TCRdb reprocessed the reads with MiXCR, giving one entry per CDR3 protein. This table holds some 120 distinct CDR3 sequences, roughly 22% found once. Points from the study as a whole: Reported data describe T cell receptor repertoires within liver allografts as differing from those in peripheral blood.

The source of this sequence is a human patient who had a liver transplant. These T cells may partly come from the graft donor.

The CDR3 DNA sequence: TGCAGTGCTCCCCCATTTTTCGGTGGGGGACCAGATACGCAGTATTTT. Translation gives CSAPPFFGGGPDTQYF. V and J are TRBV20-1 and TRBJ2-3, with D possibly being TRBD1 or TRBD2 (5 bases each). Looked up from germline, CDR1 is DFQATT and CDR2 is SNEGSKA (reference sequence). Trimming stripped 5 bases from V and 4 bases from J, with 22 bases between. The CDR3 has 16 amino acids.